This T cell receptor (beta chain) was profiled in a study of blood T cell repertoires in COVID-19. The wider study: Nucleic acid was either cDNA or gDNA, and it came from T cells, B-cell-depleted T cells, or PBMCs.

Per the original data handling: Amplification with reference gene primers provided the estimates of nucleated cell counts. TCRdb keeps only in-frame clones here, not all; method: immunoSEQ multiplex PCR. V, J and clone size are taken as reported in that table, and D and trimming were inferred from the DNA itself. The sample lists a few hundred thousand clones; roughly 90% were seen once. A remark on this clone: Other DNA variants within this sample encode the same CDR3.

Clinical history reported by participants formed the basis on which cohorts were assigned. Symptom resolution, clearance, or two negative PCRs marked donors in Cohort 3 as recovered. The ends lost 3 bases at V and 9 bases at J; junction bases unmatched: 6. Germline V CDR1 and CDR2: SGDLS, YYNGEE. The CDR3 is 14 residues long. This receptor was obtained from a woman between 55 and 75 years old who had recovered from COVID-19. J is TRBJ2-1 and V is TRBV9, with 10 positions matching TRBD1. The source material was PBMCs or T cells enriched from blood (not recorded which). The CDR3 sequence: CASSAGTGVLEQFF. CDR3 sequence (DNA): TGTGCCAGCAGCGCCGGGACAGGGGTGCTTGAGCAGTTCTTC.